Listed here are 21 T cell receptor beta chains from one sample, sequenced in a study of cytomegalovirus exposure and HLA in healthy donors. Amplification used 60 Vbeta primers and 13 Jbeta primers. Only in-frame clones appear in the TCRdb table, and some are missing; sequencing was by immunoSEQ multiplex PCR. Of about 200,000 clones in the sample, roughly 80% are singletons; the top ten hold around 2.8%. The sequenced sample was PBMCs. The receptors stem from a man younger than 45 in good health and CMV-seronegative.

The genes are TRBV4-3 and TRBJ2-7; maybe TRBD2 (6 bases). V lost 0 bases, J lost 3 bases, and 18 bases lay in between. The CDR3 extends over 17 amino acids. Germline values: CDR1 LGHNA, CDR2 YSLEER. The CDR3 bases are TGCGCCAGCAGCCAAGAGAGGCGGAGGGGTCCCCACTACGAGCAGTACTTC. Its translation: CASSQERRRGPHYEQYF.

The rearrangement joins TRBV5-1 to TRBJ1-2; 9 nucleotides match TRBD1. The ends lost 4 bases at V and 4 bases at J; junction bases unmatched: 8. The germline V gene has CDR1 SGHRS and CDR2 YFSETQ. This CDR3 contains 15 residues. The CDR3 here is CASSATGGRGYGYTF. The CDR3 DNA follows: TGCGCCAGCAGCGCTACAGGGGGCCGGGGCTATGGCTACACCTTC. Supplemented by reference TRBV5-1 and TRBJ1-2, the full variable domain reads KAGVTQTPRYLIKTRGQQVTLSCSPISGHRSVSWYQQTPGQGLQFLFEYFSETQRNKGNFPGRFSGRQFSNSRSEMNVSTLELGDSALYLCASSATGGRGYGYTFGSGTRLTVV.

V gene TRBV18 combines with J gene TRBJ2-7; 8 nucleotides agree with TRBD2. In germline, CDR1 is KGHSH, CDR2 LQKENI. The CDR3 is 15 residues long. The J segment lost 6 bases and the V segment lost 1 base, leaving 8 bases of the junction unmatched. CDR3 bases: TGTGCCAGCTCACCACAATACGGACTAGCCCGCGAGCAGTACTTC. The encoded protein is CASSPQYGLAREQYF.

The V and J genes are TRBV5-6 and TRBJ1-2; 8 bases map to TRBD1. Germline values: CDR1 SGHDT, CDR2 YYEEEE. The CDR3 covers 14 residues. J gave up 4 bases and V 0 bases, and 2 bases lay outside the gene matches. CDR3 in DNA: TGTGCCAGCAGCTTGGTCGGACAGGGCTATGGCTACACCTTC. It encodes CASSLVGQGYGYTF. The variable domain in full, with the rest retrieved from reference TRBV5-6 and TRBJ1-2, is DAGVTQSPTHLIKTRGQQVTLRCSPKSGHDTVSWYQQALGQGPQFIFQYYEEEERQRGNFPDRFSGHQFPNYSSELNVNALLLGDSALYLCASSLVGQGYGYTFGSGTRLTVV.

This rearrangement joins TRBV18 to TRBJ2-7, with D possibly being TRBD2 (6 bases). Trimming stripped 6 bases from V and 2 bases from J, with 20 bases between. The CDR3 is made up of 16 amino acids. Germline V gives CDR1 KGHSH, CDR2 LQKENI. The CDR3: CASSPERRQRAYEQYF. The CDR3 DNA reads as TGTGCCAGCTCCCCTGAACGCCGACAGCGGGCCTACGAGCAGTACTTC.

The chain combines TRBV2 with TRBJ2-5; 10 bases fit TRBD1. This CDR3 is 14 amino acids long. Trimming at V came to 6 bases and at J to 5 bases, leaving 6 bases not matched to a gene. Germline CDR1 and CDR2: SNHLY and FYNNEI. CDR3 amino acids: CASREDRGVETQYF. The CDR3 coding sequence is TGTGCCAGCAGGGAGGACAGGGGGGTGGAGACCCAGTACTTC.

This rearrangement joins TRBV4-3 to TRBJ1-1; TRBD1 aligns across 7 bases. V gave up 0 bases and J gave up 4 bases; unmatched junction bases: 8. The CDR3 extends over 16 amino acids. CDR1 and CDR2 (germline): LGHNA, YSLEER. CDR3 residues: CASSQDRQGVGTEAFF. CDR3 DNA: TGCGCCAGCAGCCAAGATAGGCAGGGGGTGGGCACTGAAGCTTTCTTT.

For this clone: At one end, the junction sequence differs from germline, possibly due to a read error. The chain recombines TRBV6-1 with TRBJ2-2, with unresolved D. Germline V gene data show CDR1 as MNHNS and CDR2 as SASEGT. The length of the CDR3 is 13 residues. The CDR3 loop reads CACSEVAAGELFF. In DNA, the CDR3 is TGTGCCTGCAGTGAAGTGGCGGCCGGGGAGCTGTTTTTT.

The rearrangement uses TRBV5-6 and TRBJ1-2; D possibly corresponds to TRBD1 (6 bases). Between the trimmed V and J ends, which lost 0 bases and 5 bases, there was a span of 14 bases. The germline V gene has CDR1 SGHDT and CDR2 YYEEEE. This CDR3 contains 15 residues. CDR3 residues: CASSLGWTVEYGYTF. Here the CDR3 DNA reads TGTGCCAGCAGCTTGGGGTGGACAGTGGAGTATGGCTACACCTTC.

The chain links TRBV6-6 to TRBJ2-7; tentatively, D is TRBD1 (6 bases). Germline CDR1 and CDR2: MNHNY and SVGAGI (reference sequence). The CDR3 consists of 14 residues. The V end lost 5 bases, the J end lost 2 bases, and 13 bases lay between the germline ends. DNA of the CDR3: TGTGCCAGCAGTGTGGTCAGGGGTCCCTACGAGCAGTACTTC. Translated, it gives CASSVVRGPYEQYF.

CDR3 in amino acids: CASSLTGTAAILTNEKLFF. The CDR3 nucleotides are TGTGCCAGCAGTTTAACCGGGACAGCTGCGATCTTAACTAATGAAAAACTGTTTTTT. J is TRBJ1-4 and V is TRBV28, with 7 bases matching TRBD1. Germline assignment: CDR1 MDHEN and CDR2 SYDVKM. CDR3 length: 19 amino acids. Trimming at V came to 2 bases and at J to 1 base, leaving 13 bases not matched to a gene.

This chain joins TRBV15 and TRBJ2-5; no reliable D call. CDR3 length: 12 residues. The germline gives CDR1 LNHNV, CDR2 YYDKDF (reference sequence). Between the trimmed V and J ends, which lost 3 bases and 5 bases, there was a span of 7 bases. This CDR3 is CATSSQYETQYF. The DNA of the CDR3 is TGTGCCACCAGCAGCCAGTACGAGACCCAGTACTTC.

V gene TRBV7-9 combines with J gene TRBJ2-7; no firm D call. The CDR3 runs to 13 residues. Between the trimmed V and J ends, which lost 1 base and 3 bases, there was a span of 7 bases. Germline CDR1 reads SEHNR; CDR2 reads FQNEAQ (reference sequence). CDR3 sequence: CASSLVASYEQYF. The CDR3 DNA sequence: TGTGCCAGCAGCTTAGTGGCCAGCTACGAGCAGTACTTC.

The rearrangement uses TRBV5-6 and TRBJ2-3; 9 nucleotides line up with TRBD2. This CDR3 has 16 amino acids. V dropped 4 bases and J dropped 9; count of bases not matched to a gene: 15. The germline V gene encodes CDR1 SGHDT and CDR2 YYEEEE. As DNA, the CDR3 is TGTGCCAGCAGCCTAGACGGCGGGGGGGGCAAAGGAACGCAGTATTTT. This gives the protein CASSLDGGGGKGTQYF.

The V call is TRBV6-5, the J call TRBJ2-2, with 7 nucleotides matching TRBD1. The CDR3 extends over 15 amino acids. J was trimmed by 4 bases and V by 5 bases; bases with no gene match: 7. Germline lookup yields CDR1 MNHEY and CDR2 SVGAGI. The CDR3 loop is CASSPLDRSTGELFF. Written as DNA, the CDR3 is TGTGCCAGCAGTCCCTTGGACAGGAGCACCGGGGAGCTGTTTTTT.

In nucleotides, the CDR3 is TGTGCCAGCGGGCCGAGGCAGGGTATTTCCTACGAGCAGTACTTC. This codes for CASGPRQGISYEQYF. The rearrangement uses TRBV27 and TRBJ2-7, with a weak D call TRBD1 (5 bases). Germline CDR1 MNHEY, CDR2 SMNVEV (reference sequence). The V and J ends lost 8 bases and 1 base respectively, with 18 bases between them. The CDR3 consists of 15 residues.

The J gene is TRBJ2-4, the V gene TRBV6-7, with a possible D match to TRBD1 (6 bases). TRBV6-7 is given ORF status, its function remaining uncertain. V was cut by 0 bases and J by 8 bases, with 14 bases left in between. The CDR3 is 15 amino acids. In nucleotides, the CDR3 is TGTGCCAGCAGTTACTCGAGTTTTAACAGGGACATTCAGTACTTC. Translation: CASSYSSFNRDIQYF.

This chain links TRBV10-1 with TRBJ2-1; maybe TRBD1 (6 bases). The V and J ends lost 2 bases and 0 bases respectively, with 8 bases between them. The CDR3 loop spans 15 amino acids. Germline lookup yields CDR1 WNHNN and CDR2 SYGVQD (reference sequence). The CDR3 spells CASSEGQSSYNEQFF. CDR3 nucleotides: TGCGCCAGCAGTGAGGGACAGAGCTCCTACAATGAGCAGTTCTTC.

The rearrangement uses TRBV28 and TRBJ2-2, with 9 nucleotides matching TRBD1. This CDR3 region has 15 residues. Germline V gives CDR1 MDHEN, CDR2 SYDVKM. Losses at the gene ends were 6 bases for V and 5 bases for J; bases not matched to a gene: 7. For the CDR3, the DNA is TGTGCCAGCAGCATGACAGGGGGGGGAACCGGGGAGCTGTTTTTT. The encoded protein is CASSMTGGGTGELFF. Based on the CDR3 plus reference TRBV28 and TRBJ2-2, the full variable domain is DVKVTQSSRYLVKRTGEKVFLECVQDMDHENMFWYRQDPGLGLRLIYFSYDVKMKEKGDIPEGYSVSREKKERFSLILESASTNQTSMYLCASSMTGGGTGELFFGEGSRLTVL.

The chain carries TRBV4-3 and TRBJ1-2; the match to TRBD1 covers 9 bases. With 0 bases clipped from V and 2 bases from J, the junction kept 1 base outside the gene matches. Looked up from germline, CDR1 is LGHNA and CDR2 is YSLEER. This CDR3 contains 15 residues. CDR3 sequence (DNA): TGCGCCAGCAGCCAAGATGGGACAGGGAACTATGGCTACACCTTC. This sequence encodes CASSQDGTGNYGYTF.

The rearrangement joins TRBV6-4 to TRBJ2-3; possibly TRBD2 for D (5 bases). The V end was cut by 3 bases, the J end by 2 bases, with 12 bases between. The CDR3 contains 15 residues. The germline gives CDR1 MRHNA, CDR2 SNTAGT. The CDR3 DNA reads TGTGCCAGCAGTGAACGGGATCGCTACACAGATACGCAGTATTTT. It is translated as CASSERDRYTDTQYF.